The 10 T cell receptor beta chains given below trace back to one sample, sequenced in a study of blood T cell repertoires in COVID-19. Sequenced by immunoSEQ multiplex PCR; TCRdb stores in-frame clones only, minus some. The table has 200,000 to 250,000 clones, roughly 87% seen once. Sequenced sample: PBMCs or T cells enriched from blood (not recorded which). The receptors here all came from a man aged 25 to 40 who had recovered from COVID-19.

This chain connects TRBV28 to TRBJ2-1; 8 bases are shared with TRBD1. The CDR3 has 14 residues. Trimming removed 6 bases from V and 6 bases from J; junction bases left unmatched: 7. The germline gives CDR1 MDHEN, CDR2 SYDVKM. DNA of the CDR3: TGTGCCAGCAGCATCAGACAGGGGACCAATGAGCAGTTCTTC. It specifies CASSIRQGTNEQFF.

The rearrangement links TRBV4-2 to TRBJ2-5, with TRBD1 identical over 8 bases. With V trimmed by 1 base and J by 5 bases, 15 bases remained unmatched. Germline assignment: CDR1 LGHNA and CDR2 YNFKEQ. CDR3 length: 18 amino acids. CDR3 DNA: TGTGCCAGCAGCCAAGTTCCAGGACAGGGCCTAGATGGGGAGACCCAGTACTTC. Translation: CASSQVPGQGLDGETQYF.

This clone was observed once. In nucleotides, the CDR3 is TGTGCCAGCAGCTTAGGACTGAGCTCCTACGAGCAGTACTTC. Its protein is CASSLGLSSYEQYF. The rearrangement uses TRBV5-6 and TRBJ2-7; a possible D gene is TRBD2 (5 bases). Looked up from germline, CDR1 is SGHDT and CDR2 is YYEEEE. V gave up 2 bases and J gave up 0 bases, with 9 bases separating them. The CDR3 is made up of 14 amino acids.

The rearrangement uses TRBV30 and TRBJ2-7; D is unclear. The CDR3 runs 11 residues. CDR1 is GTSNPN and CDR2 is SVGIG in the germline V gene (reference sequence). The germline V and J ends were trimmed by 4 bases and 9 bases, with 13 bases remaining between them. The CDR3 DNA reads as TGTGCCTGGACCACAAACACCAGGCAGTACTTC. This encodes CAWTTNTRQYF.

The chain carries TRBV10-3 and TRBJ1-2, with D tentatively TRBD1 (6 bases). Trimming took off 4 bases at V and 0 bases at J, with 12 bases between the two ends. The CDR3 extends over 15 amino acids. CDR1 and CDR2 (germline): ENHRY, SYGVKD. CDR3 nucleotides: TGTGCCATCAGTGCCCCGACAGGAACTAACTATGGCTACACCTTC. This encodes CAISAPTGTNYGYTF.

The gene calls are TRBV7-2 and TRBJ2-2; the match to TRBD2 covers 10 bases. From germline, CDR1 is SGHTA and CDR2 FQGNSA. Losses at the gene ends were 4 bases for V and 6 bases for J; bases not matched to a gene: 2. This CDR3 contains 14 residues. DNA of the CDR3: TGTGCCAGCAGCTGGAGCGGGGGGGCCGGGGAGCTGTTTTTT. Translation gives CASSWSGGAGELFF.

J is TRBJ2-7 and V is TRBV18; no clear D. Germline CDR1 and CDR2: KGHSH and LQKENI. V lost 3 bases and J 3 bases, leaving 12 bases between the germline ends. CDR3 size: 14 residues. DNA for the CDR3: TGTGCCAGCTCACCCTATACAGCTAACTACGAGCAGTACTTC. Translated, it gives CASSPYTANYEQYF.

The rearrangement uses TRBV18 and TRBJ1-5; no clear D. Trimming took off 5 bases at V and 3 bases at J, with 5 bases between the two ends. Germline V gene lookup returns CDR1 KGHSH and CDR2 LQKENI. The CDR3 loop spans 12 amino acids. CDR3 amino acids: CASSSYNQPQHF. CDR3 coding DNA: TGTGCCAGCTCATCCTACAATCAGCCCCAGCATTTT.

The rearrangement joins TRBV5-4 to TRBJ2-6; D possibly corresponds to TRBD1 (5 bases). Germline V gene sequence: CDR1 SGHNT, CDR2 YYREEE (reference sequence). With 2 bases removed from V and 4 bases from J, the gap between germline ends came to 13 bases. This CDR3 is 16 amino acids long. Here the CDR3 reads CASSLAGRGGANVLTF. The CDR3 nucleotides are TGTGCCAGCAGCTTAGCAGGTAGGGGAGGGGCCAACGTCCTGACTTTC.

The gene calls are TRBV6-2 or TRBV6-3 and TRBJ2-2; D may be TRBD2 (5 bases). The CDR3 has 14 residues. The germline gives CDR1 MNHEY, CDR2 SVGEGT. Trimming stripped 4 bases from V and 6 bases from J, with 12 bases between. This CDR3 is CASSSILVSGELFF. CDR3 nucleotide sequence: TGTGCCAGCAGTTCTATACTAGTATCCGGGGAGCTGTTTTTT.